This record concerns one TCR beta chain sequence. The sample comes from a study of blood T cell repertoires in COVID-19. Study information: Specimens from acute and convalescent COVID-19 originated in the United States, Italy and Spain.

CDR3 size: 16 residues. Trimming cost V 1 base and J 3 bases; bases outside gene matches: 9. Germline CDR1 LGHNA, CDR2 YSLEER. Libraries were prepared by immunoSEQ multiplex PCR; TCRdb keeps only in-frame clonotypes and omits some of them. The sample lists some 310,000 clones; about 90% were seen once. While infection was still active, Seattle patients were enrolled and then followed longitudinally. Sequencing was carried out using peripheral blood. This sequence was found in a woman between 40 and 50 years old with COVID-19, enrolled during active disease. The rearrangement links TRBV4-3 to TRBJ2-7; 7 bases are a match to TRBD2. The CDR3 DNA follows: TGCGCCAGCAGCCAAGGGGCTACTAGCGCTTACTACGAGCAGTACTTC. Protein: CASSQGATSAYYEQYF.